These 11 T cell receptor beta chains share one sample of origin, sequenced in a study of T cell responses to AZD1222 COVID-19 vaccine. The method was immunoSEQ multiplex PCR; TCRdb's version includes in-frame clones alone and lacks a portion of them. The sample records some 40,000 clones, 80% being singletons. Specimen: peripheral blood, collected on day 0 of AZD1222 vaccination. Receptor source: an adult in good health.

The rearrangement links TRBV7-9 to TRBJ1-5; maybe TRBD1 (5 bases). Germline CDR1 SEHNR, CDR2 FQNEAQ (reference sequence). The V gene lost 3 bases and the J gene lost 0 bases, with 9 bases spanning the gap. This CDR3 is built from 15 residues. This chain's CDR3 is CASSFGGNSNQPQHF. The CDR3 bases are TGTGCCAGCAGCTTCGGGGGAAATAGCAATCAGCCCCAGCATTTT.

This chain links TRBV15 with TRBJ1-1; D remains ambiguous. V was clipped by 1 base and J by 0 bases, with 6 bases between them. The CDR3 has 14 amino acids. Germline V gene data show CDR1 as LNHNV and CDR2 as YYDKDF (reference sequence). The DNA for the CDR3 is TGTGCCACCAGCAGAGTAAGGATGAACACTGAAGCTTTCTTT. As protein: CATSRVRMNTEAFF.

The chain carries TRBV13 and TRBJ2-2; D gene unclear. Trimming took off 1 base at V and 5 bases at J, with 5 bases between the two ends. Germline loops: CDR1 PRHDT, CDR2 FYEKMQ (reference sequence). The CDR3 sequence is 13 residues long. CDR3 DNA: TGTGCCAGCAGCTTAGTATTTACCGGGGAGCTGTTTTTT. It yields the protein CASSLVFTGELFF. The variable domain in full, with the rest retrieved from reference TRBV13 and TRBJ2-2, is AAGVIQSPRHLIKEKRETATLKCYPIPRHDTVYWYQQGPGQDPQFLISFYEKMQSDKGSIPDRFSAQQFSDYHSELNMSSLELGDSALYFCASSLVFTGELFFGEGSRLTVL.

This clone appeared a single time. The chain joins TRBV5-1 to TRBJ2-3; no reliable D call. With 4 bases removed from V and 0 bases from J, the gap between germline ends came to 15 bases. The CDR3 has 16 amino acids. CDR1 and CDR2 from the germline V gene are SGHRS and YFSETQ. The chain's CDR3 is CASSTSTGPSTDTQYF. The CDR3 DNA reads as TGCGCCAGCAGCACCTCAACCGGGCCTAGCACAGATACGCAGTATTTT.

This clone was seen a single time. The chain links TRBV28 to TRBJ1-4; 9 bases are a match to TRBD1. Losses at the gene ends were 5 bases for V and 7 bases for J; bases not matched to a gene: 5. CDR1 is MDHEN, CDR2 SYDVKM, per germline. The length of the CDR3 is 14 residues. The CDR3 DNA follows: TGTGCCAGCAGTACGGGACAGGGCGGTGAAAAACTGTTTTTT. Translating gives CASSTGQGGEKLFF.

The chain is built from TRBV29-1 and TRBJ1-1, with D perhaps matching TRBD1 (5 bases). The CDR3 sequence is 11 residues long. The germline CDR1 and CDR2 sequences are SQVTM and ANQGSEA. V was cut by 6 bases and J by 4 bases, with 9 bases left in between. The CDR3 nucleotides are TGCAGCGTCTTCGGGGCCACTGAAGCTTTCTTT. Protein product: CSVFGATEAFF.

V usage is TRBV20-1 and J usage is TRBJ2-5, with no clear D. Germline V lookup: CDR1 DFQATT, CDR2 SNEGSKA (reference sequence). V lost 5 bases and J lost 5, with 9 bases in between. The CDR3 runs 11 residues. In DNA form, the CDR3 reads TGCAGTGCTCCCTTAGCTGAGACCCAGTACTTC. Protein: CSAPLAETQYF.

V is TRBV3-1 (or the pseudogene TRBV3-2) and J is TRBJ2-3, with 8 bases fitting TRBD2. This CDR3 region has 16 residues. Germline V CDR1 and CDR2: LGHDT, YNNKEL (reference sequence). Germline trimming cut 4 bases from V and 0 bases from J; bases unmatched to any gene: 6. The CDR3 DNA reads TGTGCCAGCAGCCGTGCGTTAGCGGGAAGCACAGATACGCAGTATTTT. This codes for CASSRALAGSTDTQYF.

This clone was seen just once. V is TRBV7-2 and J is TRBJ2-7; D is possibly TRBD2 (6 bases). The CDR3 is 14 residues long. Germline V gene data show CDR1 as SGHTA and CDR2 as FQGNSA. Trimming shortened V by 3 bases and J by 2 bases, and 11 bases separated the two germline ends. CDR3 in amino acids: CASSLIAATYEQYF. The CDR3 nucleotides read TGTGCCAGCAGCTTGATAGCGGCGACCTACGAGCAGTACTTC.

The rearrangement joins TRBV18 to TRBJ2-3; no reliable D call. This CDR3 spans 11 amino acids. Germline CDR1 is KGHSH and CDR2 is LQKENI. Trimming pared 2 bases from V and 4 bases from J, leaving 1 base between. CDR3 DNA: TGTGCCAGCTCACCAGCAGATACGCAGTATTTT. As protein: CASSPADTQYF.

The rearrangement links TRBV27 to TRBJ1-1; 7 nucleotides line up with TRBD1. The J segment lost 0 bases and the V segment lost 5 bases, leaving 3 bases of the junction unmatched. The CDR3 runs to 14 residues. CDR1 and CDR2 (germline): MNHEY, SMNVEV (reference sequence). CDR3: CASSPTGLNTEAFF. The CDR3 DNA follows: TGTGCCAGCAGTCCGACAGGGTTGAACACTGAAGCTTTCTTT.